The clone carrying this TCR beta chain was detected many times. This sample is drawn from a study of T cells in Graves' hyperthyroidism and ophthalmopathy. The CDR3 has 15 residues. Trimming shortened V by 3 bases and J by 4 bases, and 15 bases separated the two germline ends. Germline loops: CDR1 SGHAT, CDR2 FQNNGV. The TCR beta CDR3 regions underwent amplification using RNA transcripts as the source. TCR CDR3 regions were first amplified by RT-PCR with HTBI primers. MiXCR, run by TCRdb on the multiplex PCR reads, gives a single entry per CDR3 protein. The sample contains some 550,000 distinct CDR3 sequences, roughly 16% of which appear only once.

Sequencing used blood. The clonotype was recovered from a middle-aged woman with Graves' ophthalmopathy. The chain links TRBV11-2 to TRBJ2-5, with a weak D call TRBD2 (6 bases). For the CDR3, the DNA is TGTGCCAGCAGCTTTGGGGGACTGGGGGGAGAGACCCAGTACTTC. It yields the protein CASSFGGLGGETQYF.